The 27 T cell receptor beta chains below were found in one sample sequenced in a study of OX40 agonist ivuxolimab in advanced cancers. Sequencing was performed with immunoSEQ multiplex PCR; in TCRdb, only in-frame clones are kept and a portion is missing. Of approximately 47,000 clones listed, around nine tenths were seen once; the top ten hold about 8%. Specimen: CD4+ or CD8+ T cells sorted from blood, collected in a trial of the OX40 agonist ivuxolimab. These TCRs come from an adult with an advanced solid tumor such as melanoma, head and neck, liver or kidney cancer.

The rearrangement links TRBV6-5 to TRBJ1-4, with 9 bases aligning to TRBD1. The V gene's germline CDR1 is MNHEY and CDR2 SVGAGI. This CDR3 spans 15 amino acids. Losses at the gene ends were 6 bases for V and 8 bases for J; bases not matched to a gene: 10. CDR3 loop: CASSNHRGRGEKLFF. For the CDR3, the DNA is TGTGCCAGCAGCAATCACAGGGGGCGAGGCGAAAAACTGTTTTTT.

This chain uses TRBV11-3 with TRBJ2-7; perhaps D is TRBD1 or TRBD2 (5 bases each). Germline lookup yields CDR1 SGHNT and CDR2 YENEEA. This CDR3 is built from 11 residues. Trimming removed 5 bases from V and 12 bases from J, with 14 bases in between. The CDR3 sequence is CASSRGAGTYF. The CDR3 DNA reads TGTGCCAGCAGCCGTGGGGCAGGGACGTACTTC. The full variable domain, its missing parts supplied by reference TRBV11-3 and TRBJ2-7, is EAGVVQSPRYKIIEKKQPVAFWCNPISGHNTLYWYLQNLGQGPELLIRYENEEAVDDSQLPKDRFSAERLKGVDSTLKIQPAELGDSAVYLCASSRGAGTYFGPGTRLTVT.

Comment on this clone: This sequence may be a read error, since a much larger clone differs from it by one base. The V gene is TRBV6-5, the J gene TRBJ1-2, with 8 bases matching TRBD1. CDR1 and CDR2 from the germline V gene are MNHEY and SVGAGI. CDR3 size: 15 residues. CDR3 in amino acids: CTSSVVGQGNFGYTF. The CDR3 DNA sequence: TGTACCAGCAGCGTAGTAGGACAGGGCAATTTTGGCTACACCTTC.

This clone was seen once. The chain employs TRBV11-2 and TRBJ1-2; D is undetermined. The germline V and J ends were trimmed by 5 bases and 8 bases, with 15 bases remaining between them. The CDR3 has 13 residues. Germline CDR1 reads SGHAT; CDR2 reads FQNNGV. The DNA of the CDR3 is TGTGCCAGCAGCCCCCAAATCCAAAGGGGCTACACCTTC. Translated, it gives CASSPQIQRGYTF.

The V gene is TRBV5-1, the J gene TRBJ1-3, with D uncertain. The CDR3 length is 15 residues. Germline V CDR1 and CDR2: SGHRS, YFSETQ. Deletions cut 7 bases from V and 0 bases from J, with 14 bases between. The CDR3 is CASQEARGSGNTIYF. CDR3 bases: TGCGCCAGCCAAGAGGCCCGGGGCTCTGGAAACACCATATATTTT.

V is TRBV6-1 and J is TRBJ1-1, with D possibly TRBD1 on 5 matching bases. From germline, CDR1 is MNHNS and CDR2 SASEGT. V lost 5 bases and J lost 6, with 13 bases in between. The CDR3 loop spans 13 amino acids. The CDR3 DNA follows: TGTGCCAGCAGTCCTCGAGGGGTGGCTGAAGCTTTCTTT. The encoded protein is CASSPRGVAEAFF.

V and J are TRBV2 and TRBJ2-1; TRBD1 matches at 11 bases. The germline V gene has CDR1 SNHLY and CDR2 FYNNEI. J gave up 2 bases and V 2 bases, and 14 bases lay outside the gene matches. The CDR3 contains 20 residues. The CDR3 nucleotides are TGTGCCAGCAGTGAATGGGCCGGGACAGGGGGGCGGATAGCCTACAATGAGCAGTTCTTC. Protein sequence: CASSEWAGTGGRIAYNEQFF.

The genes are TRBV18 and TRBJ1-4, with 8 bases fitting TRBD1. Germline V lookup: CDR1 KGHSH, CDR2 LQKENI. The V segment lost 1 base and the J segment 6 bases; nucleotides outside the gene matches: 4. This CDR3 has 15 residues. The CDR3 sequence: CASSPRTGFDEKLFF. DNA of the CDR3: TGTGCCAGCTCACCACGGACAGGGTTTGATGAAAAACTGTTTTTT.

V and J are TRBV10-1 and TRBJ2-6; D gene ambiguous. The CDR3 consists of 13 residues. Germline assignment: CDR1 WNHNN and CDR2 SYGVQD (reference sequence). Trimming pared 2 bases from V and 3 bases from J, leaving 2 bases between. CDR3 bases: TGCGCCAGCAGTGAGGTTGGGGCCAACGTCCTGACTTTC. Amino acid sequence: CASSEVGANVLTF.

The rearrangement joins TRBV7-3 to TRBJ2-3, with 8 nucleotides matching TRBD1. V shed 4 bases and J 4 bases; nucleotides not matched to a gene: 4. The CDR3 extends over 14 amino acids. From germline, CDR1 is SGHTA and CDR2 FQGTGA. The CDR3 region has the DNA TGTGCCAGCAGCTCTGACAGGGGCGCAGATACGCAGTATTTT. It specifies CASSSDRGADTQYF. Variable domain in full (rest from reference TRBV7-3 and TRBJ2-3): GAGVSQTPSNKVTEKGKYVELRCDPISGHTALYWYRQSLGQGPEFLIYFQGTGAADDSGLPNDRFFAVRPEGSVSTLKIQRTERGDSAVYLCASSSDRGADTQYFGPGTRLTVL.

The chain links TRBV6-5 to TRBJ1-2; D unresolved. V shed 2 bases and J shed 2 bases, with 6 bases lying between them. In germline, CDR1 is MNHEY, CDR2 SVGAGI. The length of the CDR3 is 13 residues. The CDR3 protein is CASSYVSNYGYTF. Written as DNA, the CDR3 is TGTGCCAGCAGTTACGTCTCAAACTATGGCTACACCTTC.

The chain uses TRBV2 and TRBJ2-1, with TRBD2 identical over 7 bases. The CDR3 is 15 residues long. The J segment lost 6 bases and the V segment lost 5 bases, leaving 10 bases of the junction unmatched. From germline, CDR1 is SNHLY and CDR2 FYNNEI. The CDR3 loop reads CASSLAGSGVNEQFF. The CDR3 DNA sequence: TGTGCCAGCAGTTTAGCGGGTTCGGGGGTCAATGAGCAGTTCTTC.

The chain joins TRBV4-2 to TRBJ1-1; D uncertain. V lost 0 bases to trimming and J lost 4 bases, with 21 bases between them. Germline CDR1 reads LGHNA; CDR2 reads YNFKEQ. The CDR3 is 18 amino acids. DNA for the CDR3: TGTGCCAGCAGCCAAGATCTAGGGAGACCAGGACGGCTCACTGAAGCTTTCTTT. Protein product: CASSQDLGRPGRLTEAFF.

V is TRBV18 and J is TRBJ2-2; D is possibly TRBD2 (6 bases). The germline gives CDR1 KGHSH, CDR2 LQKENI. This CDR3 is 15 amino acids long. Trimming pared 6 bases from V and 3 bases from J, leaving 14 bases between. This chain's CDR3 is CASSPGAGDTGELFF. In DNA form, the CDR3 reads TGTGCCAGCTCTCCGGGAGCCGGTGACACCGGGGAGCTGTTTTTT.

The CDR3 reads CASSQDWDAEQYF. The DNA of the CDR3 is TGCGCCAGCAGCCAAGATTGGGACGCCGAGCAGTACTTC. This chain uses TRBV4-3 with TRBJ2-7, with D perhaps assigned TRBD1 or TRBD2 (5 bases each). This CDR3 comprises 13 residues. Trimming took 0 bases from V and 6 from J, leaving 9 bases between them. Germline V gene data show CDR1 as LGHNA and CDR2 as YSLEER.

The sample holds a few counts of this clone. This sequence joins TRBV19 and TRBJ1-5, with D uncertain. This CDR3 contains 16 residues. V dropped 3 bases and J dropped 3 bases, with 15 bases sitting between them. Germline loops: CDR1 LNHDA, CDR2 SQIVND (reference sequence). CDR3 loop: CASSMPLGKINQPQHF. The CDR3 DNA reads TGTGCCAGTAGTATGCCCTTGGGGAAAATCAATCAGCCCCAGCATTTT.

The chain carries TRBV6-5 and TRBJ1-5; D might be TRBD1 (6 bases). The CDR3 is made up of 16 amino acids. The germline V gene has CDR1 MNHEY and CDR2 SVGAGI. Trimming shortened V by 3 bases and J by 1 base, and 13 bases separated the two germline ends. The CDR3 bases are TGTGCCAGCAGTTATAAACAGGGAGCGAGCAATCAGCCCCAGCATTTT. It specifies CASSYKQGASNQPQHF.

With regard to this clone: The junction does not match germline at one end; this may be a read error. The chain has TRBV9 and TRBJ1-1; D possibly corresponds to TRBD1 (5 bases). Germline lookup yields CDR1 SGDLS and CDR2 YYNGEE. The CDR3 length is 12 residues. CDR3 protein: CASASGNSEAFF. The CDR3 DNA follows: TGTGCCAGCGCTTCAGGGAACTCTGAAGCTTTCTTT.

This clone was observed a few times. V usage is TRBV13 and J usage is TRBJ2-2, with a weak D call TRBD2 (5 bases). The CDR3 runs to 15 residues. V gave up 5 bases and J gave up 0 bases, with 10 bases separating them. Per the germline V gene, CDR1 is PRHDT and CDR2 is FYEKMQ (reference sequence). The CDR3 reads CASSHSGANTGELFF. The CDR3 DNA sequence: TGTGCCAGCAGCCACTCCGGGGCGAACACCGGGGAGCTGTTTTTT.

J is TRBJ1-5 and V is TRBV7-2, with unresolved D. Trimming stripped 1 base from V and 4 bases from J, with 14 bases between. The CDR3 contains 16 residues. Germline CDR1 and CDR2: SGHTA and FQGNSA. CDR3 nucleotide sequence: TGTGCCAGCAGCTTAGAGTCAGGCCTCAGGAATCAGCCCCAGCATTTT. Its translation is CASSLESGLRNQPQHF.

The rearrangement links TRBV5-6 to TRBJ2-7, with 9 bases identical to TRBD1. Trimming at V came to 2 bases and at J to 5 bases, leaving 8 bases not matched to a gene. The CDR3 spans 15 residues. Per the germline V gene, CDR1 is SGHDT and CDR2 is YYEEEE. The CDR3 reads CASSFWDRALNEQYF. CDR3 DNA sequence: TGTGCCAGCAGCTTCTGGGACAGGGCATTGAACGAGCAGTACTTC.

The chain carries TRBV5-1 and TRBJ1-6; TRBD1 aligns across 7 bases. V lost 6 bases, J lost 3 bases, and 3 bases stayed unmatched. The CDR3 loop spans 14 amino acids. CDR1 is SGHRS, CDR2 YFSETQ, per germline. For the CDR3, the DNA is TGCGCCAGCACCGACAGGGACTATAATTCACCCCTCCACTTT. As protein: CASTDRDYNSPLHF. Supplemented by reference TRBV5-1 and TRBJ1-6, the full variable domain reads KAGVTQTPRYLIKTRGQQVTLSCSPISGHRSVSWYQQTPGQGLQFLFEYFSETQRNKGNFPGRFSGRQFSNSRSEMNVSTLELGDSALYLCASTDRDYNSPLHFGNGTRLTVT.

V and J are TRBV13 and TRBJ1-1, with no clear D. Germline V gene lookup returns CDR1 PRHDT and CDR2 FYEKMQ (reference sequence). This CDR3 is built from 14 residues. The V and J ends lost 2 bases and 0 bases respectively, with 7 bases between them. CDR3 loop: CASSLWDMNTEAFF. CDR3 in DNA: TGTGCCAGCAGCTTATGGGATATGAACACTGAAGCTTTCTTT.

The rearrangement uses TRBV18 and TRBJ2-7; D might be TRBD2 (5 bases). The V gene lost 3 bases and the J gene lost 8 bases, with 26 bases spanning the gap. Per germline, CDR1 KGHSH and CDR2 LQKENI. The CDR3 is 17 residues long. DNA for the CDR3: TGTGCCAGCTCACCGCCGGGGTTAGCCCCGCCGATCGGACAGCAGTACTTC. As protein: CASSPPGLAPPIGQQYF.

The CDR3 DNA reads as TGCAGCGCCATCATACAGGGGCGAGATAATGAAAAACTGTTTTTT. Encoded protein: CSAIIQGRDNEKLFF. The chain has TRBV29-1 and TRBJ1-4; TRBD1 matches 7 bases. The CDR3 is made up of 15 amino acids. The V gene end was trimmed by 7 bases and the J gene end by 4 bases; junction bases not matched to a gene: 12. The germline gives CDR1 SQVTM, CDR2 ANQGSEA.

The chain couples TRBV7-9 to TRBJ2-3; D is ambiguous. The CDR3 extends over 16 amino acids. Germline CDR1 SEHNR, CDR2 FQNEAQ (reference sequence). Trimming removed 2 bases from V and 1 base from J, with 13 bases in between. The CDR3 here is CASSLMLGIGTDTQYF. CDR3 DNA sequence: TGTGCCAGCAGCTTAATGCTCGGCATCGGCACAGATACGCAGTATTTT.

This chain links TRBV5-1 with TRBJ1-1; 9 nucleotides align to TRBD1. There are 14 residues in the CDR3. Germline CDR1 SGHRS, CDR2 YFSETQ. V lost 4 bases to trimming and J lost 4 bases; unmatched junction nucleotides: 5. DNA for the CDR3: TGCGCCAGCAGCGGCGACAGGGGGACCACTGAAGCTTTCTTT. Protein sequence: CASSGDRGTTEAFF.